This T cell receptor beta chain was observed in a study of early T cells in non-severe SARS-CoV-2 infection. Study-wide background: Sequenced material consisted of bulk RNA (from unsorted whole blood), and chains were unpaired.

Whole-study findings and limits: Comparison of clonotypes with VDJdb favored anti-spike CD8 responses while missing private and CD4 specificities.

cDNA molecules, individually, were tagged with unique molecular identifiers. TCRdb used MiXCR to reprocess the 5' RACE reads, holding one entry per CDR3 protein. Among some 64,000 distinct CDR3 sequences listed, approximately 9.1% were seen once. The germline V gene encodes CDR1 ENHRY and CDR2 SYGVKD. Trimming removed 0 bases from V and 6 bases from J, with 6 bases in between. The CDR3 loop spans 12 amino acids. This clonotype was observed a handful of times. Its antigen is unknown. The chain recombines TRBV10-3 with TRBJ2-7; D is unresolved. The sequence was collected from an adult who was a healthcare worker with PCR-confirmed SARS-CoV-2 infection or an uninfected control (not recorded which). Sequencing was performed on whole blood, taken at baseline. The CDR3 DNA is TGTGCCATCAGTGAGTCTAGGGTCGAGCAGTACTTC. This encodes CAISESRVEQYF.